Presented here are 14 T cell receptor beta chains from one specimen sequenced in a study of T cell changes during pregnancy in multiple sclerosis. The protocol was immunoSEQ multiplex PCR, while the TCRdb copy is restricted to in-frame clones and leaves out a portion. The sample lists 65,000 to 90,000 clones, roughly 92% occurring once. Sequences were derived from peripheral blood, sampled in the second trimester of pregnancy. These receptor sequences come from a female donor with multiple sclerosis, enrolled in a pregnancy study.

This chain uses TRBV4-1 with TRBJ2-5, with a possible D match to TRBD2 (6 bases). Between the trimmed V and J ends, which lost 3 bases and 5 bases, there was a span of 13 bases. Per the germline V gene, CDR1 is MGHRA and CDR2 is YSYEKL. The length of the CDR3 is 14 residues. CDR3 residues: CASSQNSGGETQYF. In DNA form, the CDR3 reads TGCGCCAGCAGCCAGAACAGTGGGGGGGAGACCCAGTACTTC.

The gene calls are TRBV7-8 and TRBJ1-6; 7 nucleotides align to TRBD1. V lost 4 bases, J lost 5 bases, and 5 bases stayed unmatched. The CDR3 totals 15 residues. Germline V lookup: CDR1 SGHVS, CDR2 FQNEAQ. Here the CDR3 DNA reads TGTGCCAGCAGCTCAAAGGGACAGAATAATTCACCCCTCCACTTT. This sequence encodes CASSSKGQNNSPLHF.

This clone occurred once. The chain recombines TRBV28 with TRBJ2-1; TRBD2 matches 12 bases. Trimming took 3 bases from V and 3 from J; bases not matched to a gene: 9. The CDR3 length is 18 residues. Germline V gene sequence: CDR1 MDHEN, CDR2 SYDVKM. The CDR3 protein is CASSFRSRLAGVYNEQFF. The DNA of the CDR3 is TGTGCCAGCAGTTTCCGGTCAAGACTAGCGGGAGTCTACAATGAGCAGTTCTTC. The full variable domain, rest sourced from reference TRBV28 and TRBJ2-1, is DVKVTQSSRYLVKRTGEKVFLECVQDMDHENMFWYRQDPGLGLRLIYFSYDVKMKEKGDIPEGYSVSREKKERFSLILESASTNQTSMYLCASSFRSRLAGVYNEQFFGPGTRLTVL.

J is TRBJ1-2 and V is TRBV28; TRBD1 agrees at 8 bases. V shed 5 bases and J 4 bases; nucleotides not matched to a gene: 9. Germline V gives CDR1 MDHEN, CDR2 SYDVKM. The CDR3 consists of 15 residues. The CDR3 DNA sequence: TGTGCCAGCAGTCCCACCATCGACAGGGGCTATGGCTACACCTTC. Translating it yields CASSPTIDRGYGYTF.

The gene calls are TRBV27 and TRBJ1-1; D not resolved. The V gene lost 0 bases and the J gene lost 1 base, with 15 bases spanning the gap. CDR1 is MNHEY and CDR2 is SMNVEV in the germline V gene (reference sequence). This CDR3 spans 17 amino acids. Here the CDR3 DNA reads TGTGCCAGCAGTTTATCGGTGGCGGGAGTGTCGAACACTGAAGCTTTCTTT. It encodes CASSLSVAGVSNTEAFF.

CDR3 in DNA: TGTGCCAGCAGCTTCTTCACATCGGCAGAGGGGGCATGGAGTACTGAAGCTTTCTTT. Protein product: CASSFFTSAEGAWSTEAFF. This chain links TRBV5-6 with TRBJ1-1; 7 bases fit TRBD1. This CDR3 is built from 19 residues. CDR1 and CDR2 (germline): SGHDT, YYEEEE. The V gene end was trimmed by 2 bases and the J gene end by 5 bases; junction bases not matched to a gene: 21.

The chain carries TRBV4-3 and TRBJ1-4; 8 bases agree with TRBD1. The CDR3 totals 14 residues. V gave up 2 bases and J gave up 8 bases; unmatched junction bases: 4. Germline V gives CDR1 LGHNA, CDR2 YSLEER. The CDR3: CASSQQGAGEKLFF. The CDR3 nucleotides are TGCGCCAGCAGCCAACAGGGGGCGGGCGAAAAACTGTTTTTT.

The CDR3 DNA follows: TGCGCCAGCAGCTTGGACAGATACGAGCAGTACTTC. Its translation is CASSLDRYEQYF. The rearrangement links TRBV5-1 to TRBJ2-7; no clear D gene. Germline lookup yields CDR1 SGHRS and CDR2 YFSETQ. Between the trimmed V and J ends, which lost 0 bases and 4 bases, there was a span of 5 bases. This CDR3 comprises 12 residues.

The chain couples TRBV5-1 to TRBJ1-1; 7 bases map to TRBD1. The CDR3 extends over 14 amino acids. The V and J ends lost 3 bases and 11 bases, in that order; junction bases with no gene match: 13. The germline CDR1 and CDR2 sequences are SGHRS and YFSETQ. The CDR3 protein is CASSSQGNAVEAFF. CDR3 sequence (DNA): TGCGCCAGCAGCTCACAGGGGAATGCCGTTGAGGCTTTCTTT.

The rearrangement joins TRBV11-2 to TRBJ2-3; the match to TRBD2 covers 14 bases. CDR1 is SGHAT and CDR2 is FQNNGV in the germline V gene. V shed 5 bases, J shed 8 bases, and the junction held 9 bases outside the gene matches. This CDR3 region has 16 residues. CDR3 protein: CASSAGLAGGSGTQYF. The DNA for the CDR3 is TGTGCCAGCAGCGCCGGACTAGCGGGGGGCTCGGGTACGCAGTATTTT.

This clone was seen only a few times. This rearrangement joins TRBV5-1 to TRBJ2-2, with D possibly being TRBD2 (6 bases). V dropped 0 bases and J dropped 8 bases, with 17 bases sitting between them. The germline CDR1 and CDR2 sequences are SGHRS and YFSETQ. This CDR3 spans 16 amino acids. CDR3 protein: CASSLGRTTLVGELFF. The CDR3 nucleotides are TGCGCCAGCAGCTTGGGACGGACTACCCTCGTGGGGGAGCTGTTTTTT. Full variable domain (missing parts from reference TRBV5-1 and TRBJ2-2): KAGVTQTPRYLIKTRGQQVTLSCSPISGHRSVSWYQQTPGQGLQFLFEYFSETQRNKGNFPGRFSGRQFSNSRSEMNVSTLELGDSALYLCASSLGRTTLVGELFFGEGSRLTVL.

This chain connects TRBV5-4 to TRBJ2-1; D might be TRBD2 (6 bases). Germline V gene lookup returns CDR1 SGHNT and CDR2 YYREEE (reference sequence). The V and J ends lost 0 bases and 0 bases respectively, with 10 bases between them. This CDR3 is built from 16 residues. The CDR3 nucleotides read TGTGCCAGCAGCTTGGGCGGGGCTGTCTCCTACAATGAGCAGTTCTTC. As protein: CASSLGGAVSYNEQFF.

The gene calls are TRBV28 and TRBJ2-7, with 9 positions matching TRBD2. The CDR3 has 14 residues. The germline CDR1 and CDR2 sequences are MDHEN and SYDVKM. V was pared by 6 bases and J by 5 bases, with 8 bases of the junction left unmatched. DNA of the CDR3: TGTGCCAGCAGGCTAGCGGGGTCCCACCACGAGCAGTACTTC. Protein product: CASRLAGSHHEQYF. Complete variable domain (other parts from reference TRBV28 and TRBJ2-7): DVKVTQSSRYLVKRTGEKVFLECVQDMDHENMFWYRQDPGLGLRLIYFSYDVKMKEKGDIPEGYSVSREKKERFSLILESASTNQTSMYLCASRLAGSHHEQYFGPGTRLTVT.

This clone was recorded once. The chain has TRBV28 and TRBJ2-3; 7 bases fit TRBD2. Unmatched junction bases numbered 7, after V lost 5 bases and J lost 5 bases. Germline CDR1 reads MDHEN; CDR2 reads SYDVKM. The CDR3 loop spans 14 amino acids. CDR3 sequence (DNA): TGTGCCAGCAGTCCCAGACTAGCAGGAGATACGCAGTATTTT. It specifies CASSPRLAGDTQYF. The full variable domain, completed using reference TRBV28 and TRBJ2-3, is DVKVTQSSRYLVKRTGEKVFLECVQDMDHENMFWYRQDPGLGLRLIYFSYDVKMKEKGDIPEGYSVSREKKERFSLILESASTNQTSMYLCASSPRLAGDTQYFGPGTRLTVL.